The 18 T cell receptor beta chains reported below all come from one sample, sequenced in a study of blood T cell repertoires in COVID-19. Using immunoSEQ multiplex PCR, the repertoire was profiled, and TCRdb retains in-frame clones only, with some absent. The profile shows about 130,000 clones, approximately 84% of them singletons. Sequenced sample: peripheral blood. These TCRs come from a woman in her forties or fifties who had recovered from COVID-19.

The genes are TRBV7-9 and TRBJ1-2; no clear D gene. There are 13 residues in the CDR3. Germline V gene lookup returns CDR1 SEHNR and CDR2 FQNEAQ (reference sequence). V lost 5 bases and J lost 4, with 11 bases in between. The CDR3 is CASSVTPGYGYTF. The CDR3 nucleotides read TGTGCCAGCAGCGTGACTCCCGGCTATGGCTACACCTTC.

This clone was seen only once. The chain carries TRBV19 and TRBJ1-2; TRBD1 matches at 10 bases. The CDR3 is made up of 15 amino acids. V was clipped by 1 base and J by 6 bases; unmatched bases: 5. In germline, CDR1 is LNHDA, CDR2 SQIVND (reference sequence). DNA of the CDR3: TGTGCCAGTAGTATAGTCAGAGGGACAGGGGATGGCTACACCTTC. Protein product: CASSIVRGTGDGYTF.

This rearrangement joins TRBV10-1 to TRBJ1-1, with D unresolved. V was pared by 0 bases and J by 4 bases, with 6 bases between. Looked up from germline, CDR1 is WNHNN and CDR2 is SYGVQD (reference sequence). The CDR3 has 13 residues. This CDR3 is CASSESGSTEAFF. The CDR3 coding sequence is TGCGCCAGCAGTGAGTCGGGGAGCACTGAAGCTTTCTTT.

The chain joins TRBV3-1 (or the pseudogene TRBV3-2) to TRBJ2-1; 11 bases fit TRBD2. With 2 bases clipped from V and 7 bases from J, the junction kept 4 bases outside the gene matches. CDR3 length: 15 residues. CDR1 and CDR2 (germline): LGHDT, YNNKEL (reference sequence). CDR3 DNA sequence: TGTGCCAGCAGCCAACAGGGACTAGCGGTAAATGAGCAGTTCTTC. Translating it yields CASSQQGLAVNEQFF.

The chain employs TRBV23-1 and TRBJ1-4, with D maybe TRBD1 (6 bases). TRBV23-1 is treated as an ORF (open reading frame) with a function not yet certain. Trimming removed 7 bases from V and 6 bases from J, with 18 bases in between. CDR3 length: 15 residues. CDR3 loop: CASTSRGTRYEKLFF. CDR3 coding DNA: TGCGCCAGCACCTCAAGAGGGACAAGATATGAAAAACTGTTTTTT.

The chain's CDR3 is CASSPQGSNQPQHF. In DNA form, the CDR3 reads TGTGCCAGCAGCCCACAGGGATCCAATCAGCCCCAGCATTTT. The genes are TRBV5-5 and TRBJ1-5, with D possibly being TRBD1 (6 bases). Between the trimmed V and J ends, which lost 4 bases and 3 bases, there was a span of 11 bases. In germline, CDR1 is SGHKS, CDR2 YYEKEE (reference sequence). This CDR3 is built from 14 residues. Using reference TRBV5-5 and TRBJ1-5 for the parts outside the CDR3, the full variable domain is DAGVTQSPTHLIKTRGQQVTLRCSPISGHKSVSWYQQVLGQGPQFIFQYYEKEERGRGNFPDRFSARQFPNYSSELNVNALLLGDSALYLCASSPQGSNQPQHFGDGTRLSIL.

The chain has TRBV2 and TRBJ1-1, with 7 bases matching TRBD1. Unmatched junction bases numbered 5, after V lost 4 bases and J lost 3 bases. This CDR3 region has 14 residues. Per germline, CDR1 SNHLY and CDR2 FYNNEI. CDR3 protein: CASSALTGDTEAFF. The CDR3 DNA sequence: TGTGCCAGCAGTGCGCTCACAGGGGACACTGAAGCTTTCTTT.

This chain joins TRBV5-1 and TRBJ2-1, with 7 bases aligning to TRBD1. The germline V gene has CDR1 SGHRS and CDR2 YFSETQ. CDR3 size: 14 residues. V shed 6 bases, J shed 2 bases, and the junction held 5 bases outside the gene matches. CDR3 sequence reads: CASTKGQTYNEQFF. Written as DNA, the CDR3 is TGCGCCAGCACCAAGGGACAGACCTACAATGAGCAGTTCTTC.

The chain combines TRBV9 with TRBJ2-3; D gene unclear. This CDR3 spans 15 amino acids. Germline V gene sequence: CDR1 SGDLS, CDR2 YYNGEE. With 0 bases removed from V and 1 base from J, the gap between germline ends came to 9 bases. This chain's CDR3 is CASSVVPSGTDTQYF. CDR3 DNA sequence: TGTGCCAGCAGCGTAGTTCCCTCCGGCACAGATACGCAGTATTTT.

Note on this clone: Germline is not matched at one junction end, which may reflect a read error. The chain recombines TRBV29-1 with TRBJ2-1; TRBD2 aligns across 15 bases. The CDR3 spans 19 residues. CDR1 SQVTM and CDR2 ANQGSEA come from the germline V gene. DNA for the CDR3: TGCAGCGCTGAAAGTGGGGGACTAGCGGGAGGAGATACCTACAATGAGCAGTTCTTC. It translates to CSAESGGLAGGDTYNEQFF.

This chain links TRBV4-2 with TRBJ2-1; 11 bases line up with TRBD2. With V trimmed by 1 base and J by 2 bases, 1 base remained unmatched. This CDR3 region has 16 residues. Germline V gives CDR1 LGHNA, CDR2 YNFKEQ. This chain's CDR3 is CASSQVAGGPYNEQFF. CDR3 in DNA: TGTGCCAGCAGCCAAGTAGCGGGAGGGCCCTACAATGAGCAGTTCTTC.

This rearrangement joins TRBV2 to TRBJ2-3; D is possibly TRBD2 (5 bases). CDR1 is SNHLY and CDR2 is FYNNEI in the germline V gene. CDR3 length: 15 amino acids. The germline V and J ends were trimmed by 4 bases and 0 bases, with 11 bases remaining between them. Written as DNA, the CDR3 is TGTGCCAGCAGTGGGGGAGCAGGAAGCACAGATACGCAGTATTTT. Protein sequence: CASSGGAGSTDTQYF.

V and J are TRBV2 and TRBJ1-6; D is undetermined. The germline V gene has CDR1 SNHLY and CDR2 FYNNEI. The CDR3 is 13 amino acids. V was clipped by 4 bases and J by 11 bases, with 12 bases between them. DNA of the CDR3: TGTGCCAGCAGTGCTAACAGTGGGCCACCCCTCCACTTT. Translation: CASSANSGPPLHF.

The chain uses TRBV20-1 and TRBJ1-1; TRBD1 might be the D (6 bases). V lost 2 bases to trimming and J lost 8 bases, with 9 bases between them. The CDR3 is 11 residues long. Germline CDR1 and CDR2: DFQATT and SNEGSKA (reference sequence). The CDR3: CSARPGQEAFF. CDR3 nucleotides: TGCAGTGCTAGACCGGGACAAGAAGCTTTCTTT.

The CDR3 loop is CAITSRGGRSEAFF. The CDR3 nucleotides are TGTGCCATCACCTCGCGGGGGGGACGCAGTGAAGCTTTCTTT. V is TRBV10-3 and J is TRBJ1-1, with D possibly TRBD1 on 5 matching bases. The CDR3 sequence is 14 residues long. V lost 7 bases and J 7 bases, leaving 19 bases between the germline ends. Germline V lookup: CDR1 ENHRY, CDR2 SYGVKD.

The chain couples TRBV5-6 to TRBJ2-7, with 9 positions matching TRBD1. CDR3 length equals 14 residues. The V gene's germline CDR1 is SGHDT and CDR2 YYEEEE. The trim removed 6 bases at V and 4 bases at J, leaving 8 bases unmatched. CDR3 amino acids: CASTSGTGTYEQYF. The CDR3 coding sequence is TGTGCCAGCACTTCCGGGACAGGGACTTACGAGCAGTACTTC.

The CDR3 protein is CASRLHRGEAFF. The CDR3 DNA sequence: TGTGCCAGCAGGCTACACAGGGGTGAAGCTTTCTTT. The chain is built from TRBV12-3 or TRBV12-4 and TRBJ1-1; 7 bases are shared with TRBD1. CDR3 length: 12 amino acids. V shed 6 bases, J shed 7 bases, and the junction held 5 bases outside the gene matches.

This clone was seen a single time. The rearrangement links TRBV12-3 or TRBV12-4 to TRBJ1-5; D is uncertain. The length of the CDR3 is 13 residues. The germline V and J ends were trimmed by 6 bases and 9 bases, with 15 bases remaining between them. The CDR3 DNA follows: TGTGCCAGCAGCCGCGCCGGGATCAGGCCCCAGCATTTT. Its translation is CASSRAGIRPQHF.